Given below is one TCR beta chain in context. Its antigen is currently unknown. Trimming stripped 5 bases from V and 2 bases from J, with 11 bases between. The CDR3 runs to 14 residues. Germline-derived CDR1 and CDR2 are SGHTA and FQGNSA. An amount of RNA that ranged from about 0.45 to 1 ug was reverse transcribed with random hexamers. The immunoSEQ assay covered 54 Vbeta and 13 Jbeta segments for CDR3. In TCRdb, the immunoSEQ multiplex PCR reads were re-called with MiXCR into one record per CDR3 protein. The table shows 230,000 or so distinct CDR3 sequences, with 95% occurring only once. The sample belongs to a study of CD8 T cells in Susac syndrome. Broader study findings: That the number of individuals in its TCR sequencing and HLA analysis was relatively small was acknowledged by the study.

This sequence joins TRBV7-2 and TRBJ2-3; no reliable D call. Sequencing was performed on CD4+ T cells from PBMCs. This clonotype was obtained from a human donor with multiple sclerosis. This chain's CDR3 is CASSRSALTDTQYF. Here the CDR3 DNA reads TGTGCCAGCAGCAGATCAGCCCTCACAGATACGCAGTATTTT.